The T cell receptor (beta chain) under discussion was sequenced for a study of OX40 agonist ivuxolimab in advanced cancers. Across the whole study: Ivuxolimab, which is an agonistic anti-OX40 (CD134) antibody, was administered to the patients. A mean age of about 59 years, range about 20 to 85, was recorded, and 70% to 85% were male.

CDR3 size: 14 residues. Germline lookup yields CDR1 GTSNPN and CDR2 SVGIG (reference sequence). V was clipped by 5 bases and J by 3 bases, with 16 bases between them. Assay: immunoSEQ multiplex PCR; the TCRdb copy retains only in-frame clones and omits some. This table has 60,000 to 65,000 clones, about 90% appearing once. This TCR came from an adult with an advanced solid tumor such as melanoma, head and neck, liver or kidney cancer. The rearrangement joins TRBV30 to TRBJ1-2; no clear D. Source: CD4+ or CD8+ T cells sorted from blood, taken in a trial of the OX40 agonist ivuxolimab. CDR3 sequence: CAWVHPLIDYGYTF. CDR3 nucleotides: TGTGCCTGGGTCCACCCCCTGATCGACTATGGCTACACCTTC.